These T cell receptor beta chains were read from a single sample in a study of beta chain features in type 1 diabetes. Sequenced by immunoSEQ multiplex PCR; TCRdb stores in-frame clones only, minus some. The sample records fewer than 300,000 clones, approximately 10% being singletons. The source material was naive CD4+ T cells from blood. All receptors come from a man aged 25 to 45 with type 1 diabetes. The CDR3 runs from the conserved cysteine through the conserved F or W. The D gene is left open where the match is weak. Some rows have no size entry. The others give once, few or many, or a class for an expanded clone.

j_call	clone_size	d_call	v_call	cdr3_length	cdr3_nt	cdr3_aa
TRBJ1-6	.	TRBD1	TRBV2	13	TGTGCCAGCTTCCCCAGGGGGACTTCACCCCTCCACTTT	CASFPRGTSPLHF
TRBJ1-4	few	.	TRBV7-3	12	TGTGCCAGCAGCTTCGAGAATGAAAAACTGTTTTTT	CASSFENEKLFF
TRBJ1-5	.	TRBD1	TRBV5-6	15	TGTGCCAGCAGCAGGTGGACAGGGGGAGATCAGCCCCAGCATTTT	CASSRWTGGDQPQHF
TRBJ1-1	few	.	TRBV5-1	13	TGCGCCAGCAGCTTGGTTCAGGGCCCTGAAGCTTTCTTT	CASSLVQGPEAFF
TRBJ2-6	few	.	TRBV6-6	15	TGTGCCAGCAGCTATTTCCCCTCTGGGGCCAACGTCCTGACTTTC	CASSYFPSGANVLTF
TRBJ1-2	.	.	TRBV4-2	15	TGTGCCAGCAGCCAAGATCGTGAGAACCGATATGGCTACACCTTC	CASSQDRENRYGYTF
TRBJ2-4	.	TRBD1	TRBV5-4	13	TGTGCCAGCAGCAAGGGACAGATAAACATTCAGTACTTC	CASSKGQINIQYF
TRBJ1-4	.	TRBD1	TRBV30	13	TGTGCCTGCGCGGACAGGGGAGGTGAAAAACTGTTTTTT	CACADRGGEKLFF
TRBJ1-4	few	TRBD1	TRBV7-3	14	TGTGCCAGCAGCTTGGACAGGGGGAGTGAAAAACTGTTTTTT	CASSLDRGSEKLFF
TRBJ2-3	few	TRBD1	TRBV4-1	16	TGCGCCAGCAGCCAACCCGGGACAGGGGGTTCAGGTACGCAGTATTTT	CASSQPGTGGSGTQYF
TRBJ2-1	few	.	TRBV5-6	14	TGTGCCAGCAGCTTGGTTCCCGGGTTGGATGAGCAGTTCTTC	CASSLVPGLDEQFF
TRBJ2-1	few	.	TRBV15	16	TGTGCCACCAGCCGATGGACCTCGGGAGAACCCGATGAGCAGTTCTTC	CATSRWTSGEPDEQFF
TRBJ2-1	.	.	TRBV10-3	14	TGTGCCATCAGTGAACAGGCGCGCTACAATGAGCAATTCTTC	CAISEQARYNEQFF
TRBJ2-5	few	TRBD1	TRBV7-9	14	TGTGCCAGCAGCTACACAGGGGGCGCGGAGACCCAGTACTTC	CASSYTGGAETQYF
TRBJ2-7	.	.	TRBV5-1	15	TGCGCCAGCAGCCCCCGAGGAGGGGGCCGGTACGAGCAGTACTTC	CASSPRGGGRYEQYF
TRBJ2-7	.	TRBD2	TRBV11-2	13	TGTGCCAGCAGCCCGGGAGGTACCTACGAGCAGTACTTC	CASSPGGTYEQYF
TRBJ2-1	.	TRBD2	TRBV11-2	15	TGTGCCAGCAGCTTAGTAGCGGGGGGGCACAATGAGCAGTTCTTC	CASSLVAGGHNEQFF
TRBJ2-1	.	TRBD1	TRBV15	17	TGTGCCACCAGCAGCCTCCCGGGACAGGGGTCCTACAATGAGCAGTTCTTC	CATSSLPGQGSYNEQFF
TRBJ2-7	.	.	TRBV11-2	14	TGTGCCAGCAGCTCCCCGGCAGGATCCTACGAGCAGTACTTC	CASSSPAGSYEQYF
TRBJ2-5	few	TRBD2	TRBV15	14	TGTGCCACCAGCAGAGATCGGGGGGTAGAGACCCAGTACTTC	CATSRDRGVETQYF
TRBJ1-5	few	TRBD1	TRBV5-4	16	TGTGCCAGCAGCCGTCAGGAGGGGGCAGGCAATCAGCCCCAGCATTTT	CASSRQEGAGNQPQHF